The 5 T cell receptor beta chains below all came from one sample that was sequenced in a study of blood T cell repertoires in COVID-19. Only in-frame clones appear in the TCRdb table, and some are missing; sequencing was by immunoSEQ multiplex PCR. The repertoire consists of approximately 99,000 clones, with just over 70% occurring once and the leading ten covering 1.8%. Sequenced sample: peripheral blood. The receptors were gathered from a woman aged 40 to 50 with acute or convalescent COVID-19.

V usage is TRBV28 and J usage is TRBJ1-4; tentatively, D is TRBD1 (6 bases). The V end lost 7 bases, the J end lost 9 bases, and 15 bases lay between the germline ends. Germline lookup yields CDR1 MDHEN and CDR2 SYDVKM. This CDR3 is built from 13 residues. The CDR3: CASTITGQQKLFF. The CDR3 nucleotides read TGTGCCAGCACTATTACCGGACAGCAAAAACTGTTTTTT.

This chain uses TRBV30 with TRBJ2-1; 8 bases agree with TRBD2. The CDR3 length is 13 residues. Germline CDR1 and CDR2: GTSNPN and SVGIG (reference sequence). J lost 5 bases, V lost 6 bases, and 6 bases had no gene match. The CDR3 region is CACYRRGDNEQFF. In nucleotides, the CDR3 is TGTGCCTGTTATCGGCGGGGGGACAATGAGCAGTTCTTC.

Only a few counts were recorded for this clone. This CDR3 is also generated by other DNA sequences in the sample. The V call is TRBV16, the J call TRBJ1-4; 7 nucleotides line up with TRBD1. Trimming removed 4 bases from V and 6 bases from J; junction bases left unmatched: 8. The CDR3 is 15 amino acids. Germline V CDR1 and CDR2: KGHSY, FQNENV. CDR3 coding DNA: TGTGCCAGCAGCCCCGCCCGGGACAGCCATGAAAAACTGTTTTTT. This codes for CASSPARDSHEKLFF. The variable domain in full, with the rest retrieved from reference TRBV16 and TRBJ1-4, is GEEVAQTPKHLVRGEGQKAKLYCAPIKGHSYVFWYQQVLKNEFKFLISFQNENVFDETGMPKERFSAKCLPNSPCSLEIQATKLEDSAVYFCASSPARDSHEKLFFGSGTQLSVL.

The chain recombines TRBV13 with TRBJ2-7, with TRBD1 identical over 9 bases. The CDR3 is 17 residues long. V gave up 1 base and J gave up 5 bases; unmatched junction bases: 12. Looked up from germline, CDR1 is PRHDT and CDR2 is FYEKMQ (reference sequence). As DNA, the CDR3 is TGTGCCAGCAGCTTAGCTACCGGGACAGGGACTTTCGACGAGCAGTACTTC. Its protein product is CASSLATGTGTFDEQYF.

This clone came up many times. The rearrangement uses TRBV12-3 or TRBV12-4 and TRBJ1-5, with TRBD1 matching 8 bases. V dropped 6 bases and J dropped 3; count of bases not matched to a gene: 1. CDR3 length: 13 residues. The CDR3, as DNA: TGTGCCAGCAGGGGACAGGACAATCAGCCCCAGCATTTT. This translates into CASRGQDNQPQHF.